These 4 T cell receptor beta chains came from one sample sequenced in a study of blood T cell repertoires in COVID-19. This table comes from immunoSEQ multiplex PCR, and its TCRdb copy is limited to in-frame clones, with some not included. The sample contains 100,000 or so clones, roughly nine tenths of which appear only once. Sequenced: peripheral blood. The receptors derive from a woman aged 45 to 65 with COVID-19, enrolled during active disease.

The chain combines TRBV5-1 with TRBJ2-2; 8 bases are shared with TRBD1. V dropped 6 bases and J dropped 5; count of bases not matched to a gene: 6. Germline V gene data show CDR1 as SGHRS and CDR2 as YFSETQ. CDR3 size: 14 residues. Here the CDR3 reads CASKTGAGTGELFF. As DNA, the CDR3 is TGCGCCAGCAAGACAGGGGCAGGGACCGGGGAGCTGTTTTTT. Variable domain in full (rest from reference TRBV5-1 and TRBJ2-2): KAGVTQTPRYLIKTRGQQVTLSCSPISGHRSVSWYQQTPGQGLQFLFEYFSETQRNKGNFPGRFSGRQFSNSRSEMNVSTLELGDSALYLCASKTGAGTGELFFGEGSRLTVL.

The rearrangement uses TRBV30 and TRBJ1-4, with D maybe TRBD1 (6 bases). Germline V gene data show CDR1 as GTSNPN and CDR2 as SVGIG (reference sequence). V lost 2 bases and J lost 2, with 21 bases in between. The CDR3 contains 18 residues. DNA for the CDR3: TGTGCCTGGAGTCCTGGGACACAAGGAAGGGGGACTAATGAAAAACTGTTTTTT. Its protein is CAWSPGTQGRGTNEKLFF.

The CDR3 protein is CASSLDWNYGYTF. For the CDR3, the DNA is TGTGCCAGCAGTTTAGACTGGAACTATGGCTACACCTTC. The rearrangement links TRBV27 to TRBJ1-2; D gene ambiguous. The CDR3 is 13 residues long. Trimming cost V 2 bases and J 2 bases, with 6 bases left between them. Germline lookup yields CDR1 MNHEY and CDR2 SMNVEV (reference sequence).

The chain has TRBV2 and TRBJ1-2; no definite D call. V was cut by 6 bases and J by 8 bases, with 13 bases left in between. Germline values: CDR1 SNHLY, CDR2 FYNNEI. The CDR3 is 12 amino acids. The CDR3 sequence: CASRTSTAGYTF. The CDR3 DNA reads as TGTGCCAGCAGGACAAGTACGGCCGGCTACACCTTC. The variable domain in full, with the rest retrieved from reference TRBV2 and TRBJ1-2, is EPEVTQTPSHQVTQMGQEVILRCVPISNHLYFYWYRQILGQKVEFLVSFYNNEISEKSEIFDDQFSVERPDGSNFTLKIRSTKLEDSAMYFCASRTSTAGYTFGSGTRLTVV.